The TCR beta chain described here comes from a study of PD-1 blockade in classical Hodgkin lymphoma. The sample holds one count of this clone. Sequenced by immunoSEQ multiplex PCR; TCRdb stores in-frame clones only, minus some. The repertoire holds some 96,000 clones, with roughly 76% as singletons. Autologous stem cell transplantation was followed by relapse in every patient, and brentuximab vedotin exposure varied. Trimming stripped 0 bases from V and 3 bases from J, with 15 bases between. CDR3 length equals 16 residues. Germline CDR1 and CDR2: SGHNT and YENEEA. This specimen consisted of peripheral blood mononuclear cells (PBMCs), obtained before the second cycle of nivolumab. The chain has TRBV11-3 and TRBJ2-7; maybe TRBD1 (5 bases). The receptor comes from a human donor with classical Hodgkin lymphoma. CDR3 coding DNA: TGTGCCAGCAGCTTAGAGCAGGGATCCTTTAGCTACGAGCAGTACTTC. It translates to CASSLEQGSFSYEQYF.